The present TCR beta chain was sequenced within a study of blood T cell repertoires in COVID-19. The germline CDR1 and CDR2 sequences are LNHDA and SQIVND (reference sequence). Trimming pared 7 bases from V and 7 bases from J, leaving 20 bases between. This CDR3 contains 15 residues. TCRdb's copy holds only in-frame clones and misses some; the assay was immunoSEQ multiplex PCR. The sample yields 150,000 to 200,000 clones, nearly 85% seen once. This receptor was taken from a woman in her twenties or thirties with acute or convalescent COVID-19. Sample: peripheral blood. The V call is TRBV19, the J call TRBJ1-5; D is perhaps TRBD1 (6 bases). CDR3 sequence reads: CASTWRQVRGQPQHF. DNA for the CDR3: TGTGCCAGTACCTGGCGACAGGTCCGAGGGCAGCCCCAGCATTTT.